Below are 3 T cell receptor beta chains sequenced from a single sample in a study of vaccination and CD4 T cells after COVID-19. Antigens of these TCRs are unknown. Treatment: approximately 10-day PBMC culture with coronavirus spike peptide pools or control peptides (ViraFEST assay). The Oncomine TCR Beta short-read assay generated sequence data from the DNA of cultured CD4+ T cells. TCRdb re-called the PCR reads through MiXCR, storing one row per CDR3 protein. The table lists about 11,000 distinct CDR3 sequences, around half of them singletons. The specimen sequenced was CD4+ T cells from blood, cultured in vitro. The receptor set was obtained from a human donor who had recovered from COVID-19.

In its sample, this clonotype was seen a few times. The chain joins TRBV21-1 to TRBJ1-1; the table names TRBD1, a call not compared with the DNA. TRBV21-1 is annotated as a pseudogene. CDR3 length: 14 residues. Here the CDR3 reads CASSHRASNTEAFF. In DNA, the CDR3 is TGTGCCAGCAGTCACAGGGCTTCGAACACTGAAGCTTTCTTT.

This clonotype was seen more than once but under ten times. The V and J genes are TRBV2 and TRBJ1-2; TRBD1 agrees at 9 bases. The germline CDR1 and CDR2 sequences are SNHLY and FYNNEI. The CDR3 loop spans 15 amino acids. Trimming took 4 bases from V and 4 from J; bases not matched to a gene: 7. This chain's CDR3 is CASSGQTGGVYGYTF. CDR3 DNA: TGTGCCAGCAGTGGGCAGACAGGGGGGGTCTATGGCTACACCTTC.

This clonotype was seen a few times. The CDR3 sequence: CATRDHANTGELFF. CDR3 bases: TGTGCCACCCGGGACCACGCGAACACCGGGGAGCTGTTTTTT. The V gene is TRBV2, the J gene TRBJ2-2; D may match TRBD1 or TRBD2 (5 bases each). CDR3 size: 14 residues. V was pared by 10 bases and J by 0 bases, with 12 bases between. Germline values: CDR1 SNHLY, CDR2 FYNNEI.